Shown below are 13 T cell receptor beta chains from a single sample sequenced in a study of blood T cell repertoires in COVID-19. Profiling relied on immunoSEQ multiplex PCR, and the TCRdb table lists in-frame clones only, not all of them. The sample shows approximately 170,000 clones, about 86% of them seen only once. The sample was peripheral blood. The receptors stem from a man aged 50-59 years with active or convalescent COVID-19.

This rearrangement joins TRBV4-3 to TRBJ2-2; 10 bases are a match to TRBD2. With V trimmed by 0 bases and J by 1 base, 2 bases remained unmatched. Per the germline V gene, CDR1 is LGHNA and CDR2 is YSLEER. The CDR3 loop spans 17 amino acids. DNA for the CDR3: TGCGCCAGCAGCCAAGATCTAGCGGGGGAGAACACCGGGGAGCTGTTTTTT. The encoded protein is CASSQDLAGENTGELFF.

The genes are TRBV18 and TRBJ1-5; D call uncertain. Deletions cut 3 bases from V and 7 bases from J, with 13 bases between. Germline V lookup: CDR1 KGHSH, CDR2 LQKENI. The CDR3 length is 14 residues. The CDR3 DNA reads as TGTGCCAGCTCACCCAACGGGGTTCGGCAGCCCCAGCATTTT. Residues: CASSPNGVRQPQHF. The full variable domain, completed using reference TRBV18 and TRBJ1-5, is NAGVMQNPRHLVRRRGQEARLRCSPMKGHSHVYWYRQLPEEGLKFMVYLQKENIIDESGMPKERFSAEFPKEGPSILRIQQVVRGDSAAYFCASSPNGVRQPQHFGDGTRLSIL.

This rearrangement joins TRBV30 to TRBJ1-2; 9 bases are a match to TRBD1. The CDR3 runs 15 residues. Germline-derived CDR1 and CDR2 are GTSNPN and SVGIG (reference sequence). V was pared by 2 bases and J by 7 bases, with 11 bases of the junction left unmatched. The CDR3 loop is CAWSSLTGGEGGYTF. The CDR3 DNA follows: TGTGCCTGGAGTTCTCTAACAGGGGGCGAAGGTGGCTACACCTTC. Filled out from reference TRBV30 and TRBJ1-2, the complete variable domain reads SQTIHQWPATLVQPVGSPLSLECTVEGTSNPNLYWYRQAAGRGLQLLFYSVGIGQISSEVPQNLSASRPQDRQFILSSKKLLLSDSGFYLCAWSSLTGGEGGYTFGSGTRLTVV.

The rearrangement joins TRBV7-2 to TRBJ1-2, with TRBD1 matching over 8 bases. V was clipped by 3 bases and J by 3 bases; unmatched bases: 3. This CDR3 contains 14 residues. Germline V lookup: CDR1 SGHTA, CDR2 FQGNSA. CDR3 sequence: CASSFPGGDYGYTF. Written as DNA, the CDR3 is TGTGCCAGCAGCTTCCCAGGGGGCGACTATGGCTACACCTTC.

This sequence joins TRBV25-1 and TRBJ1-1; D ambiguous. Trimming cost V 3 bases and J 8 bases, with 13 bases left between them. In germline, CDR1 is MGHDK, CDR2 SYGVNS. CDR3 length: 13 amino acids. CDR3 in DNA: TGTGCCAGCAGTGACGACATCCCACCCGAAGCTTTCTTT. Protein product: CASSDDIPPEAFF.

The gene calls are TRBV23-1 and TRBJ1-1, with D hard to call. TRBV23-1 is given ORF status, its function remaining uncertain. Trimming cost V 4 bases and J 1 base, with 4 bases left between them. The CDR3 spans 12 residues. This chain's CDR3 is CASSRGNTEAFF. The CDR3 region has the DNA TGCGCCAGCAGTCGCGGGAACACTGAAGCTTTCTTT.

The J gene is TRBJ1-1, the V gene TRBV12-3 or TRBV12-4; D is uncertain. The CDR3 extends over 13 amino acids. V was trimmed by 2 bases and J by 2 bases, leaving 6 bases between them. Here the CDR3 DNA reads TGTGCCAGCAGTTTACGGGAAAACACTGAAGCTTTCTTT. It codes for CASSLRENTEAFF.

CDR3 DNA: TGCGCCAGCAGCCTACAGGGGGACTCCTACGAGCAGTACTTC. This encodes CASSLQGDSYEQYF. V is TRBV5-1 and J is TRBJ2-7, with 8 nucleotides matching TRBD1. J lost 0 bases, V lost 4 bases, and 3 bases had no gene match. The CDR3 spans 14 residues. Germline CDR1 SGHRS, CDR2 YFSETQ. The full variable domain, in which reference TRBV5-1 and TRBJ2-7 provide the parts outside the CDR3, is KAGVTQTPRYLIKTRGQQVTLSCSPISGHRSVSWYQQTPGQGLQFLFEYFSETQRNKGNFPGRFSGRQFSNSRSEMNVSTLELGDSALYLCASSLQGDSYEQYFGPGTRLTVT.

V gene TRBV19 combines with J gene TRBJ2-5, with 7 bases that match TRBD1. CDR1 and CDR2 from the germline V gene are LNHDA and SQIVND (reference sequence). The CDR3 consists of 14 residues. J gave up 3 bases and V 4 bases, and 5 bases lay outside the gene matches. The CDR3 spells CASSTRDSKETQYF. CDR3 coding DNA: TGTGCCAGTAGTACCCGGGACAGTAAAGAGACCCAGTACTTC.

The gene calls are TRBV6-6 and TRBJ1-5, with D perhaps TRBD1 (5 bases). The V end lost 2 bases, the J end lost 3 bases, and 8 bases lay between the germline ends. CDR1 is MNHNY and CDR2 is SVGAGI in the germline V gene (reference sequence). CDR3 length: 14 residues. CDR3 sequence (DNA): TGTGCCAGCAGTTACGGGGCGGACAATCAGCCCCAGCATTTT. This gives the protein CASSYGADNQPQHF.

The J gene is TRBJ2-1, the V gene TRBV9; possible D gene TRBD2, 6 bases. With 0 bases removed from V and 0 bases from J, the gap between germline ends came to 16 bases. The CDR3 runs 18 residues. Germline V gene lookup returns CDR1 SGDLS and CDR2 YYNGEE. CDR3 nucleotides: TGTGCCAGCAGCGTAGGAGGGTGGCTAGCGAGCTCCTACAATGAGCAGTTCTTC. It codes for CASSVGGWLASSYNEQFF.

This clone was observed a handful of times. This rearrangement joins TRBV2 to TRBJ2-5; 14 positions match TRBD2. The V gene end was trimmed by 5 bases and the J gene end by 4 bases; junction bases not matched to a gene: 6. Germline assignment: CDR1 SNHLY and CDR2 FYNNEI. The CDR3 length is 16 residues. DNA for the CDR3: TGTGCCAGCAGTTATGGACTAGCGGGAGGAGGAGAGACCCAGTACTTC. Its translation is CASSYGLAGGGETQYF.

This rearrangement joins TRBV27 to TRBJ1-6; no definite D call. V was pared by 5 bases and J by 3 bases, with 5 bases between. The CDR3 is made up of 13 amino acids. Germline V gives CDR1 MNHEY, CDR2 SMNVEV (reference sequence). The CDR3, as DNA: TGTGCCAGCAGTCAAAACTATAATTCACCCCTCCACTTT. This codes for CASSQNYNSPLHF.